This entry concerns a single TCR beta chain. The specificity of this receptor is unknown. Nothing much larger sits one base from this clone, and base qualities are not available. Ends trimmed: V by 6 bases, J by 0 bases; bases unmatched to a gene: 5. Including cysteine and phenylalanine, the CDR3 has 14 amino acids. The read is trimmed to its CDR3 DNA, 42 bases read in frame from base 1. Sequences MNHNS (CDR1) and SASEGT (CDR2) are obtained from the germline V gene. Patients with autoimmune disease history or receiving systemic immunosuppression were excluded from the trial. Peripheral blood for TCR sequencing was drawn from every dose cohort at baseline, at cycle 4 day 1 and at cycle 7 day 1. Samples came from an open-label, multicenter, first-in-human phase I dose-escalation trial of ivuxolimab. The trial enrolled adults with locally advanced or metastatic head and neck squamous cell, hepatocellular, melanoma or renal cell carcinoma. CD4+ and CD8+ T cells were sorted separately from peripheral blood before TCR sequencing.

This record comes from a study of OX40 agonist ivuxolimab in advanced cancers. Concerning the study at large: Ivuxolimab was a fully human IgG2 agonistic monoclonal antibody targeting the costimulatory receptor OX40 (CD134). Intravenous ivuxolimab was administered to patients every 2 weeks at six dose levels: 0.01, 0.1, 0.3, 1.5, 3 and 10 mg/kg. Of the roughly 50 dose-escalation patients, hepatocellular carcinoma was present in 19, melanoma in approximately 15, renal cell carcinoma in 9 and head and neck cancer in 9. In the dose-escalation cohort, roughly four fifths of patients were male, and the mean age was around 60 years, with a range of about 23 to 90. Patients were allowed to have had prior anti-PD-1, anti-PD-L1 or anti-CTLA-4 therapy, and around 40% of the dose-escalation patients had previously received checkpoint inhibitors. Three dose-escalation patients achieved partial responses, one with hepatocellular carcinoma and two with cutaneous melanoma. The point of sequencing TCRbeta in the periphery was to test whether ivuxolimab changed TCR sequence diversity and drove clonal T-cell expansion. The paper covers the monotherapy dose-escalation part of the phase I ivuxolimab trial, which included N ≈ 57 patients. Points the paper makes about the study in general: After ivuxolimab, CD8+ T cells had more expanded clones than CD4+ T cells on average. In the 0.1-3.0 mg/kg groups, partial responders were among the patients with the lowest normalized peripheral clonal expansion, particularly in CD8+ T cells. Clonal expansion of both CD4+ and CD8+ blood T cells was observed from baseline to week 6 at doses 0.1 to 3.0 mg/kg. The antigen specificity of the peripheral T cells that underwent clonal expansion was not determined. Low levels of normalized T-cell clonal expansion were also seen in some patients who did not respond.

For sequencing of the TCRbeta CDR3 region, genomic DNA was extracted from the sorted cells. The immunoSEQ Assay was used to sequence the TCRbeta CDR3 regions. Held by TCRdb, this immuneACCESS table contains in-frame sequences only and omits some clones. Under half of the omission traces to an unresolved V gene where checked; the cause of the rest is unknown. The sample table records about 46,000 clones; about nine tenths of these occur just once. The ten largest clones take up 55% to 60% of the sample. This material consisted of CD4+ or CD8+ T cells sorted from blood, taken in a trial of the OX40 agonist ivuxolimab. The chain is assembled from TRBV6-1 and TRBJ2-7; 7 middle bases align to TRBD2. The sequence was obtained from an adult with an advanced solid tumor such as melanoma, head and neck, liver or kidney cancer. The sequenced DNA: TGTGCCAGCAGAAGACTAGCTCCCTCCTACGAGCAGTACTTC. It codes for CASRRLAPSYEQYF.